One sample yielded the 6 T cell receptor beta chains listed below, sequenced in a study of Graves' ophthalmopathy and Graves' hyperthyroidism. Amplification from RNA transcripts yielded the TCR beta CDR3 regions. An initial RT-PCR round employing HTBI primers preceded a second-round multiplex PCR. TCRdb re-derived calls from the multiplex PCR reads in MiXCR, one entry per CDR3 protein. The sample lists approximately 380,000 distinct CDR3 sequences, 20% to 25% seen once, with 2.5% to 3.5% in the top ten. The sample was peripheral blood. These receptors came from a woman aged 18-29 years with stable Graves' hyperthyroidism.

The chain is built from TRBV12-3 or TRBV12-4 and TRBJ1-1; a weak D match, TRBD1 (5 bases). The V end was cut by 6 bases, the J end by 4 bases, with 18 bases between. The CDR3 has 15 amino acids. The CDR3 loop reads CASRPAGTRATEAFF. CDR3 bases: TGTGCCAGCAGACCCGCCGGGACCAGGGCCACTGAAGCTTTCTTT.

This clonotype was counted many times. The CDR3 DNA is TGTGCCAGCAGCTTAGGAGACAGGGGCTCTGGAAACACCATATATTTT. The encoded protein is CASSLGDRGSGNTIYF. J is TRBJ1-3 and V is TRBV7-3, with 8 bases aligning to TRBD1. The length of the CDR3 is 16 residues. Germline CDR1 is SGHTA and CDR2 is FQGTGA. Trimming at V came to 2 bases and at J to 0 bases, leaving 3 bases not matched to a gene.

In its sample, this clonotype was seen many times. The J gene is TRBJ1-6, the V gene TRBV6-1; D not certain. The CDR3 length is 14 residues. The ends were cut back, 11 bases at V and 0 bases at J, with 11 bases in the middle. Germline V gene data show CDR1 as MNHNS and CDR2 as SASEGT. The CDR3 reads CAASQTSYNSPLHF. CDR3 sequence (DNA): TGTGCCGCAAGCCAGACCTCCTATAATTCACCCCTCCACTTT.

This clonotype was seen more than once but under ten times. J is TRBJ2-7 and V is TRBV6-2 or TRBV6-3; D is undetermined. The germline V and J ends were trimmed by 5 bases and 4 bases, with 9 bases remaining between them. From germline, CDR1 is MNHEY and CDR2 SVGEGT. CDR3 length: 12 amino acids. The CDR3, as DNA: TGTGCCAGCAGTAAGGGCCCTTACGAGCAGTACTTC. Translation: CASSKGPYEQYF.

This clonotype was found many times. This chain connects TRBV12-3 or TRBV12-4 to TRBJ1-6, with a tentative D call TRBD1 (5 bases). The length of the CDR3 is 15 residues. V was cut by 7 bases and J by 4 bases, with 14 bases left in between. The CDR3, as DNA: TGTGCCAGCAAACACCGGGACGGATATAATTCACCCCTCCACTTT. Its protein is CASKHRDGYNSPLHF.

Worth noting for this clonotype: At one end the junction does not follow the germline gene, possibly because of a read error. The rearrangement uses TRBV11-1 and TRBJ2-6; D may be TRBD2 (6 bases). CDR3 length equals 17 residues. The V gene's germline CDR1 is SGHAT and CDR2 FQDESV (reference sequence). In DNA, the CDR3 is TGTGCCAGCAGCCCCGTAGTTAGCGGAGCTGGGGCCAACGTCCTGACTTTT. This translates into CASSPVVSGAGANVLTF.